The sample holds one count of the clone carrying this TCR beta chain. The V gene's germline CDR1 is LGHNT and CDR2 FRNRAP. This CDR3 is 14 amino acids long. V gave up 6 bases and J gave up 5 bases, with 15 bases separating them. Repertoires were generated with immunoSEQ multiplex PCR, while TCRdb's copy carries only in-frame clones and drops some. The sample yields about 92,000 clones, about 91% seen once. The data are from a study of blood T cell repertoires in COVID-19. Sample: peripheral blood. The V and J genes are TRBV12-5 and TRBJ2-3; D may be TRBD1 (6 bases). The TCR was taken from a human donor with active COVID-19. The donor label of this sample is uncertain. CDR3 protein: CASGFYRVLDTQYF. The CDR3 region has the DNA TGTGCTAGTGGCTTCTACAGGGTTTTAGATACGCAGTATTTT.